This is a list of T cell receptor beta chains from one sample in a study of a mutant IDH1 vaccine in newly diagnosed glioma. Method: immunoSEQ multiplex PCR; TCRdb's copy keeps in-frame clones and lacks some. The sample holds roughly 64,000 clones, about 73% seen once. For these TCRs, the target antigens are not known. The sequencing used PBMCs, collected from a glioma patient whose treatment included an IDH1 peptide vaccine. Source of these receptors: a man in his fifties with glioma. Both conserved end residues are part of each CDR3. Each record gives: J gene, D gene, clone size, V gene, CDR3 DNA, CDR3 protein. D genes are given only for firm matches. Clone size is not always given. Where it is, it says once, few, many or a class for expanded clones.

TRBJ2-7 TRBD2 NA TRBV27 TGTGCCAGCAGTCTCGGGACTAGCTGGTACTTC CASSLGTSWYF
TRBJ2-3 NA NA TRBV6-6 TGTGCCAGCAGTTACCGGGACCCAGAAACAGATACGCAGTATTTT CASSYRDPETDTQYF
TRBJ2-2 TRBD1 few TRBV7-7 TGTGCTAGCAGCTTAGGCCCCCCGGGACAGGGATTAACCGGGGAGCTGTTTTTT CASSLGPPGQGLTGELFF
TRBJ2-5 TRBD1 NA TRBV7-9 TGTGCCAGCAGCTTCCTCCGGGACAGAGACAAAGAGACCCAGTACTTC CASSFLRDRDKETQYF
TRBJ2-2 NA once TRBV6-5 TGTGCCAGCAGAGGGGGGGGCGGGGAGCTGTTTTTT CASRGGGGELFF
TRBJ1-5 NA NA TRBV9 TGTGCCAGCAGCGGCAGCCTCGGGCAGCCCCAGCATTTT CASSGSLGQPQHF
TRBJ1-5 NA once TRBV6-5 TGTGCCAGCAGTTACTCTCGGGGGCCCAATCAGCCCCAGCATTTT CASSYSRGPNQPQHF
TRBJ2-2 NA NA TRBV11-2 TGTGCCAGCAGCTTAGACAGGGGGGCCGGGGAGCTGTTTTTT CASSLDRGAGELFF
TRBJ2-3 TRBD2 NA TRBV25-1 TGTGCCAGCAGTGCGGGGGGGCCGAATACGCAGTATTTT CASSAGGPNTQYF
TRBJ2-7 NA NA TRBV6-1 TGTGCCAGCAGTGAAGACGTACCACCCTACGAGCAGTACTTC CASSEDVPPYEQYF
TRBJ1-2 NA NA TRBV6-5 TGTGCCAGCAGAATAGGGTGGGATGGCTACACCTTC CASRIGWDGYTF
TRBJ2-7 TRBD1 NA TRBV7-2 TGTGCCAGCAGCTTGACTTCCGGGACAGGGGCGGAGCAGTACTTC CASSLTSGTGAEQYF
TRBJ1-1 NA NA TRBV9 TGTGCCAGCAGCGTAGGGGACACTGAAGCTTTCTTT CASSVGDTEAFF
TRBJ1-4 TRBD1 NA TRBV15 TGTGCCACCAGCAAGGGGGACAGGGATAGTGAAAAACTGTTTTTT CATSKGDRDSEKLFF
TRBJ2-5 TRBD1 NA TRBV9 TGTGCCAGCAGCTTCAGGGGGCAGGAGACCCAGTACTTC CASSFRGQETQYF
TRBJ2-7 NA few TRBV9 TGTGCCAGCAGCGCCGGTTCGGAGCAGTACTTC CASSAGSEQYF
TRBJ1-1 NA NA TRBV10-3 TGTGCCATCAGTGAGGACAGGACGAACACTGAAGCTTTCTTT CAISEDRTNTEAFF
TRBJ1-1 NA NA TRBV29-1 TGCAGCGTTCAACGGAACACTGAAGCTTTCTTT CSVQRNTEAFF
TRBJ1-2 TRBD1 NA TRBV7-2 TGTGCCAGCAGACACAGGGGGCTTGGCTACACCTTC CASRHRGLGYTF
TRBJ1-2 NA NA TRBV6-5 TGTGCCAGCAGTTTATCAGGGGTGGGTGGCTACACCTTC CASSLSGVGGYTF
TRBJ2-3 TRBD2 once TRBV2 TGTGCCAGCAAGCCGGGACTAGCCACAGATACGCAGTATTTT CASKPGLATDTQYF
TRBJ2-5 NA once TRBV5-4 TGTGCCAGCAGCTCGGAGGACGGAATCCAAGAGACCCAGTACTTC CASSSEDGIQETQYF
TRBJ1-2 NA NA TRBV5-4 TGTGCCAGCAGCTTTATTGGGTCTAACTATGGCTACACCTTC CASSFIGSNYGYTF
TRBJ2-7 TRBD1 few TRBV6-6 TGTGCCAGCAGTTTCCCGGGACAGGGAGAGGGCTACGAGCAGTACTTC CASSFPGQGEGYEQYF
TRBJ2-7 TRBD1 NA TRBV5-1 TGCGCCAGCAGCTTGGACGGGGACAGCTCCTACGAGCAGTACTTC CASSLDGDSSYEQYF
TRBJ1-1 TRBD1 once TRBV6-6 TGTGCCAGCAGTTACGGGACAGCGAACACTGAAGCTTTCTTT CASSYGTANTEAFF
TRBJ1-2 TRBD1 NA TRBV29-1 TGCAGCGTTGAGCCCCTCGCCGGGACAGGGTATGGCTACACCTTC CSVEPLAGTGYGYTF
TRBJ1-1 NA NA TRBV6-5 TGTGCCAGCAGTTACTCTGACACGAACACTGAAGCTTTCTTT CASSYSDTNTEAFF
TRBJ2-3 TRBD2 NA TRBV29-1 TGCAGCGTTGGGACTAGCGGGGGGAGTTCGGATACGCAGTATTTT CSVGTSGGSSDTQYF
TRBJ2-7 NA NA TRBV25-1 TGTGCCAGCAGTGAATACCAGGGCTACGAGCAGTACTTC CASSEYQGYEQYF
TRBJ1-1 NA NA TRBV6-1 TGTGCCAGCAGTGAACTAGGGGGGAACACTGAAGCTTTCTTT CASSELGGNTEAFF
TRBJ2-7 NA NA TRBV7-2 TGTGCCAGCAGCTTAGCGCTCTCCAGCTCCTACGAGCAGTACTTC CASSLALSSSYEQYF
TRBJ2-7 TRBD1 NA TRBV15 TGTGCCACCAGCAGAGAAGGACAGGGGACCTACGAGCAGTACTTC CATSREGQGTYEQYF
TRBJ1-1 NA NA TRBV6-6 TGTGCCAGCAGTTACGAGACCGTGAACACTGAAGCTTTCTTT CASSYETVNTEAFF
TRBJ1-2 NA NA TRBV20-1 TGCAGTGCTACCGAGAACTATGGCTACACCTTC CSATENYGYTF
TRBJ2-7 NA few TRBV6-1 TGTGCCAGCGGGCTAATACAGGGTATCTACGAGCAGTACTTC CASGLIQGIYEQYF
TRBJ2-5 NA few TRBV5-1 TGCGCCAGCAGCTACCAAGAGACCCAGTACTTC CASSYQETQYF
TRBJ2-3 NA NA TRBV4-2 TGTGCCAGCAGCCAATGGGGCAGGGGCACAGATACGCAGTATTTT CASSQWGRGTDTQYF
TRBJ2-5 TRBD1 once TRBV27 TGTGCCAGCAGTTTGGGCAGACAGGGGGCTCAAGAGACCCAGTACTTC CASSLGRQGAQETQYF
TRBJ1-2 NA NA TRBV4-2 TGTGCCAGCAGCCAAGGGATCGACTATGGCTACACCTTC CASSQGIDYGYTF
TRBJ1-1 NA NA TRBV10-3 TGTGCCATCGGAGACAGACGTGAAGCTTTCTTT CAIGDRREAFF
TRBJ1-1 TRBD1 NA TRBV30 TGTGCCTGCCCTGGGACAGGCCCTACTGAAGCTTTCTTT CACPGTGPTEAFF